The clone carrying this T cell receptor beta chain showed up just a few times. This sample stems from a study of T cells after yellow fever vaccination. This CDR3 comprises 15 residues. Germline-derived CDR1 and CDR2 are SEHNR and FQNEAQ (reference sequence). V shed 6 bases and J shed 0 bases, with 9 bases lying between them. A universal primer site and UMIs were added as TCR cDNA was made by 5'RACE template switching. MiXCR was run by TCRdb on the 5' RACE reads, yielding one entry per CDR3 protein. The data hold about 300,000 distinct CDR3 sequences, with 7.5% to 9% observed a single time. The material sequenced was CD4+ T cells sorted from PBMCs, taken 5 days after the yellow fever booster vaccination. The TCR sequence derives from a man aged 18-30 years who received the YFV17D yellow fever vaccine. This chain uses TRBV7-9 with TRBJ2-6; D is unresolved. CDR3: CASRETSSGANVLTF. The CDR3 bases are TGTGCCAGCAGGGAAACAAGCTCTGGGGCCAACGTCCTGACTTTC.